This T cell receptor (beta chain) was sequenced for a study of T cells in Graves' hyperthyroidism and ophthalmopathy. Study background: Peripheral blood was secured at the point of initial diagnosis, before any treatment. Points from the study as a whole: Among thyroid clonotypes expanded above 0.001, most also appeared in blood.

CDR1 is DFQATT, CDR2 SNEGSKA, per germline (reference sequence). V shed 2 bases and J shed 6 bases, with 23 bases lying between them. The CDR3 is 16 amino acids. The source material, RNA transcripts, was used to amplify TCR beta CDR3 regions. In the first-round RT-PCR of the TCR CDR3, the HTBI primer set was used. Via MiXCR, TCRdb re-called the multiplex PCR reads, giving one row per CDR3 protein. This repertoire shows roughly 500,000 distinct CDR3 sequences, around 24% found once; its top ten account for around 11%. This clonotype was counted many times. Its antigen is not identified. Enrolled ophthalmopathy patients presented with a Clinical Activity Score of at least 3, a NOSPECS grade of at least 4, and disease duration under 3 months. Clinical symptoms, serum thyroxine, TRAb, thyroid ultrasound and orbital computed tomography informed diagnoses.

Sequenced material: blood. V gene TRBV20-1 combines with J gene TRBJ2-7; D may be TRBD1 (6 bases). This receptor was taken from a woman in her twenties or thirties with Graves' ophthalmopathy. Written as DNA, the CDR3 is TGCAGTGCTAGAAAACGACAGGTTTTTTCTCCCGCCGAGCAGTACTTC. Translation: CSARKRQVFSPAEQYF.